The clone carrying this TCR beta chain was detected only once. Its target is not known. The sample belongs to a study of vaccination effects on CD4 cells after COVID-19. Researchers isolated CD4+ T cells once less than twelve days of culture had elapsed. Each participant received a vaccine that was either BNT162b2 or mRNA-1273, given as two doses. In the vaccine recipients, nucleocapsid antibodies were negative and there was no prior SARS-CoV-2 infection. Germline V gives CDR1 LGHDT, CDR2 YNNKEL (reference sequence). This CDR3 has 13 residues. V was clipped by 8 bases and J by 4 bases, with 14 bases between them. Using immunoSEQ multiplex PCR, the repertoire was profiled, and TCRdb retains in-frame clones only, with some absent. This sample has 45,000 to 55,000 clones; roughly 72% occur once, and the top ten carry around 7%. The study's findings and limits: Only a single clone (1 of 255 vaccine-induced clones in healthy vaccinees) cross-reacted with common cold coronaviruses.

Sequencing used CD4+ T cells from PBMCs cultured without peptide, obtained after COVID-19 vaccination. The TCR sequence derives from a human donor who received a COVID-19 vaccine. V usage is TRBV3-1 (or the pseudogene TRBV3-2) and J usage is TRBJ1-2, with TRBD1 as a possible D gene (5 bases). The CDR3, as DNA: TGTGCCAGCTCTCAGGGTCCCATCTATGGCTACACCTTC. It specifies CASSQGPIYGYTF.